Each of the 28 T cell receptor beta chains below was sequenced from the same sample in a study of shared clonotypes between healthy human individuals. This table comes from immunoSEQ multiplex PCR, and its TCRdb copy is limited to in-frame clones, with some not included. This table holds about 480,000 clones, almost 80% found once. Sample: PBMCs. These receptors all come from a middle-aged woman in good health. Some clones in this sample may be carry-over from other donors' samples.

The V and J genes are TRBV28 and TRBJ2-5; 8 bases are shared with TRBD2. With 6 bases clipped from V and 2 bases from J, the junction kept 11 bases outside the gene matches. The CDR3 contains 16 residues. Germline V lookup: CDR1 MDHEN, CDR2 SYDVKM. CDR3 DNA: TGTGCCAGCAGGATCGGGAGGGCCCGGGGACAAGAGACCCAGTACTTC. Its translation is CASRIGRARGQETQYF.

The chain has TRBV30 and TRBJ1-1; possible D gene TRBD1, 5 bases. Looked up from germline, CDR1 is GTSNPN and CDR2 is SVGIG (reference sequence). V was shortened by 0 bases and J by 5 bases, with 10 bases between the two germline ends. The CDR3 is 13 residues long. The CDR3 spells CAWSVRGSTEAFF. CDR3 DNA: TGTGCCTGGAGTGTACGGGGGTCGACTGAAGCTTTCTTT.

J is TRBJ2-6 and V is TRBV19, with D uncertain. Trimming took off 1 base at V and 4 bases at J, with 8 bases between the two ends. CDR1 is LNHDA and CDR2 is SQIVND in the germline V gene (reference sequence). The CDR3 has 15 residues. This chain's CDR3 is CASSIGARGANVLTF. CDR3 nucleotide sequence: TGTGCCAGTAGTATAGGGGCGCGGGGGGCCAACGTCCTGACTTTC.

The rearrangement joins TRBV30 to TRBJ2-5, with D perhaps matching TRBD1 or TRBD2 (5 bases each). Per the germline V gene, CDR1 is GTSNPN and CDR2 is SVGIG (reference sequence). This CDR3 is 14 amino acids long. The germline V and J ends were trimmed by 0 bases and 4 bases, with 12 bases remaining between them. CDR3 loop: CAWSVGTSAETQYF. DNA for the CDR3: TGTGCCTGGAGTGTGGGGACGAGCGCAGAGACCCAGTACTTC.

The chain is built from TRBV27 and TRBJ2-7, with 10 positions matching TRBD2. Germline V gives CDR1 MNHEY, CDR2 SMNVEV (reference sequence). CDR3 length: 16 residues. V was pared by 5 bases and J by 3 bases, with 10 bases of the junction left unmatched. In DNA form, the CDR3 reads TGTGCCAGCAGTCCGCTAACCGGGACTAGCGTCTACGAGCAGTACTTC. Translating it yields CASSPLTGTSVYEQYF.

V gene TRBV11-3 combines with J gene TRBJ2-7; 9 positions agree with TRBD1. V dropped 2 bases and J dropped 6; count of bases not matched to a gene: 11. CDR3 length: 16 amino acids. Germline values: CDR1 SGHNT, CDR2 YENEEA. For the CDR3, the DNA is TGTGCCAGCAGCTTAAATCCCGGGACAGGGCTCTCCGAGCAGTACTTC. Translation: CASSLNPGTGLSEQYF.

This clone was seen a few times. The chain joins TRBV9 to TRBJ1-1; D is perhaps TRBD1 (5 bases). V was clipped by 3 bases and J by 5 bases, with 11 bases between them. This CDR3 comprises 13 residues. The V gene's germline CDR1 is SGDLS and CDR2 YYNGEE. CDR3 in amino acids: CASSARGTTEAFF. DNA for the CDR3: TGTGCCAGCAGCGCAAGAGGGACGACTGAAGCTTTCTTT.

The rearrangement uses TRBV7-8 and TRBJ1-1; no clear D gene. Germline V CDR1 and CDR2: SGHVS, FQNEAQ. V was clipped by 4 bases and J by 0 bases, with 6 bases between them. This CDR3 has 13 amino acids. The CDR3 here is CASSSDVNTEAFF. Here the CDR3 DNA reads TGTGCCAGCAGCTCGGACGTGAACACTGAAGCTTTCTTT.

V usage is TRBV18 and J usage is TRBJ2-3, with TRBD2 matching 11 bases. The CDR3 consists of 16 residues. Germline CDR1 and CDR2: KGHSH and LQKENI. The junction had 7 bases not matched to a gene; V was cut back by 3 bases and J by 5 bases. For the CDR3, the DNA is TGTGCCAGCTCACCCCGCACTAGCGGGAGTGGAGATACGCAGTATTTT. Translating it yields CASSPRTSGSGDTQYF.

V is TRBV7-7 and J is TRBJ2-3, with 8 positions matching TRBD2. The CDR3 sequence is 15 residues long. V was pared by 1 base and J by 3 bases, with 3 bases of the junction left unmatched. In germline, CDR1 is SSHAT, CDR2 FNYEAQ (reference sequence). This chain's CDR3 is CASSLEAGGTDTQYF. DNA for the CDR3: TGTGCCAGCAGCTTAGAGGCGGGAGGAACAGATACGCAGTATTTT.

About this clone: It may be a read error: a sequence one base away is much more abundant. This sample also contains other DNA sequences that code for the same CDR3. CDR3 amino acids: CASSYTPREQYF. In DNA form, the CDR3 reads TGTGCTAGCAGTTACACCCCGCGGGAGCAGTACTTC. The chain joins TRBV6-6 to TRBJ2-7; D unclear. This CDR3 has 12 residues. CDR1 is MNHNY and CDR2 is SVGAGI in the germline V gene (reference sequence).

The chain combines TRBV5-8 with TRBJ1-2, with D possibly matching TRBD1 (5 bases). Deletions cut 5 bases from V and 2 bases from J, with 16 bases between. The CDR3 has 15 residues. Germline CDR1 SGHTS, CDR2 YDEGEE. The CDR3 bases are TGTGCCAGCAGTCCCCGCCGGGGCTTCAACTATGGCTACACCTTC. Amino acids: CASSPRRGFNYGYTF.

The chain joins TRBV19 to TRBJ2-2, with 11 positions matching TRBD2. V lost 4 bases to trimming and J lost 3 bases; unmatched junction nucleotides: 7. The CDR3 totals 17 residues. Germline V gives CDR1 LNHDA, CDR2 SQIVND (reference sequence). The CDR3 here is CASSNPTSGTHTGELFF. The CDR3 coding sequence is TGTGCCAGTAGTAACCCGACTAGCGGGACCCACACCGGGGAGCTGTTTTTT.

This clone has more than one count but fewer than ten. V usage is TRBV30 and J usage is TRBJ2-7; D not certain. CDR1 and CDR2 from the germline V gene are GTSNPN and SVGIG (reference sequence). The CDR3 has 13 residues. Trimming removed 2 bases from V and 4 bases from J, with 12 bases in between. The CDR3 region has the DNA TGTGCCTGGAGTATGGGATACTCTTACGAGCAGTACTTC. Protein: CAWSMGYSYEQYF.

This chain joins TRBV28 and TRBJ2-3; possible D gene TRBD1, 6 bases. Germline lookup yields CDR1 MDHEN and CDR2 SYDVKM. The CDR3 loop spans 14 amino acids. The V end was cut by 10 bases, the J end by 2 bases, with 16 bases between. CDR3 coding DNA: TGTGCCATTACCTCCGGGACAAACACAGATACGCAGTATTTT. Its protein product is CAITSGTNTDTQYF.

The chain employs TRBV11-2 and TRBJ2-2, with 10 bases aligning to TRBD2. Trimming at V came to 5 bases and at J to 9 bases, leaving 6 bases not matched to a gene. This CDR3 comprises 14 residues. CDR1 SGHAT and CDR2 FQNNGV come from the germline V gene. This chain's CDR3 is CASSPSGRSRELFF. The CDR3 nucleotides are TGTGCCAGCAGCCCTAGCGGGAGATCCAGGGAGCTGTTTTTT.

With respect to this clone: Since a much larger clone is just one base distant, this may be a read error. Other DNA sequences in this sample translate to the same CDR3. The V call is TRBV27, the J call TRBJ1-3, with D maybe TRBD1 (5 bases). This CDR3 region has 16 residues. Trimming pared 5 bases from V and 4 bases from J, leaving 18 bases between. The germline V gene encodes CDR1 MNHEY and CDR2 SMNVEV (reference sequence). For the CDR3, the DNA is TGTGCCAGCAGTCCCGCCCAGGGACGTTCGGGAAACACCATATATTTT. It specifies CASSPAQGRSGNTIYF.

This chain joins TRBV6-1 and TRBJ2-1, with a tentative D call TRBD2 (6 bases). This CDR3 is built from 14 residues. V lost 3 bases and J 4 bases, leaving 10 bases between the germline ends. Germline lookup yields CDR1 MNHNS and CDR2 SASEGT. For the CDR3, the DNA is TGTGCCAGCAGTGACCCTGGGGGGTACAATGAGCAGTTCTTC. Residues: CASSDPGGYNEQFF.

The chain has TRBV4-2 and TRBJ2-7; 7 bases fit TRBD2. CDR3 length: 15 residues. V was pared by 0 bases and J by 4 bases, with 6 bases of the junction left unmatched. Germline V gives CDR1 LGHNA, CDR2 YNFKEQ. In nucleotides, the CDR3 is TGTGCCAGCAGCCAAGAGGACGGGGAGGGATACGAGCAGTACTTC. It is translated as CASSQEDGEGYEQYF.

The chain combines TRBV7-9 with TRBJ2-3, with TRBD2 identical over 10 bases. The V segment lost 5 bases and the J segment 5 bases; nucleotides outside the gene matches: 4. CDR1 is SEHNR and CDR2 is FQNEAQ in the germline V gene (reference sequence). The CDR3 has 14 residues. In DNA form, the CDR3 reads TGTGCCAGCAGCAGAGGACTAGCGGTAGATACGCAGTATTTT. Its protein product is CASSRGLAVDTQYF.

The chain links TRBV7-3 to TRBJ2-3, with D possibly matching TRBD2 (6 bases). Germline CDR1 SGHTA, CDR2 FQGTGA. This CDR3 has 14 residues. The V end lost 5 bases, the J end lost 5 bases, and 14 bases lay between the germline ends. The CDR3 loop is CASSRGGLGDTQYF. The CDR3 nucleotides read TGTGCCAGCAGCCGTGGAGGGTTGGGAGATACGCAGTATTTT.

Only a few counts were recorded for this clone. This specimen includes other DNA sequences encoding the same CDR3. This chain uses TRBV27 with TRBJ2-5; 15 positions match TRBD2. CDR1 MNHEY and CDR2 SMNVEV come from the germline V gene (reference sequence). After removal of 2 bases from V and 5 bases from J, the junction contained 0 bases not matched to a gene. The CDR3 extends over 15 amino acids. For the CDR3, the DNA is TGTGCCAGCAGTTTAGGGACTAGCGGGAGGGAGACCCAGTACTTC. It is translated as CASSLGTSGRETQYF.

The chain recombines TRBV11-2 with TRBJ2-5, with D possibly being TRBD1 or TRBD2 (5 bases each). Trimming took 3 bases from V and 5 from J, leaving 16 bases between them. This CDR3 region has 15 residues. CDR1 and CDR2 from the germline V gene are SGHAT and FQNNGV. CDR3 residues: CASSLGVTSSETQYF. DNA for the CDR3: TGTGCCAGCAGCTTGGGGGTGACCTCGAGCGAGACCCAGTACTTC. Based on the CDR3 plus reference TRBV11-2 and TRBJ2-5, the full variable domain is EAGVAQSPRYKIIEKRQSVAFWCNPISGHATLYWYQQILGQGPKLLIQFQNNGVVDDSQLPKDRFSAERLKGVDSTLKIQPAKLEDSAVYLCASSLGVTSSETQYFGPGTRLLVL.

The chain recombines TRBV28 with TRBJ1-2; possibly TRBD1 for D (5 bases). The CDR3 length is 13 residues. Trimming stripped 6 bases from V and 4 bases from J, with 12 bases between. Germline V lookup: CDR1 MDHEN, CDR2 SYDVKM. CDR3: CASRNGASYGYTF. The CDR3 DNA reads as TGTGCCAGCAGAAACGGGGCCAGCTATGGCTACACCTTC.

The rearrangement uses TRBV18 and TRBJ2-7, with D possibly called TRBD1 or TRBD2 (5 bases each). V shed 4 bases and J shed 0 bases, with 16 bases lying between them. The CDR3 has 16 residues. CDR1 and CDR2 from the germline V gene are KGHSH and LQKENI. CDR3: CASSLAGTGSSYEQYF. As DNA, the CDR3 is TGTGCCAGCTCACTTGCCGGGACGGGAAGCTCCTACGAGCAGTACTTC. Full variable domain (rest looked up from reference TRBV18 and TRBJ2-7): NAGVMQNPRHLVRRRGQEARLRCSPMKGHSHVYWYRQLPEEGLKFMVYLQKENIIDESGMPKERFSAEFPKEGPSILRIQQVVRGDSAAYFCASSLAGTGSSYEQYFGPGTRLTVT.

The gene calls are TRBV9 and TRBJ1-1; D may be TRBD1 (5 bases). In germline, CDR1 is SGDLS, CDR2 YYNGEE. The germline V and J ends were trimmed by 0 bases and 6 bases, with 12 bases remaining between them. CDR3 length: 14 amino acids. CDR3 amino acids: CASSVAGREAEAFF. As DNA, the CDR3 is TGTGCCAGCAGCGTAGCTGGCAGGGAGGCTGAAGCTTTCTTT.

The chain employs TRBV7-2 and TRBJ2-1; D may match TRBD1 or TRBD2 (6 bases each). The V end lost 0 bases, the J end lost 12 bases, and 15 bases lay between the germline ends. CDR3 size: 14 residues. Germline V gene lookup returns CDR1 SGHTA and CDR2 FQGNSA. CDR3 region: CASSLAPGAIGQFF. DNA for the CDR3: TGTGCCAGCAGCTTAGCACCGGGGGCGATAGGGCAGTTCTTC. Supplemented by reference TRBV7-2 and TRBJ2-1, the full variable domain reads GAGVSQSPSNKVTEKGKDVELRCDPISGHTALYWYRQSLGQGLEFLIYFQGNSAPDKSGLPSDRFSAERTGGSVSTLTIQRTQQEDSAVYLCASSLAPGAIGQFFGPGTRLTVL.

The chain uses TRBV28 and TRBJ1-2; maybe TRBD1 (5 bases). V was shortened by 3 bases and J by 6 bases, with 8 bases between the two germline ends. From germline, CDR1 is MDHEN and CDR2 SYDVKM. CDR3 length: 12 residues. The CDR3, as DNA: TGTGCCAGCAGTTTCCGACAGCATGGCTACACCTTC. This sequence encodes CASSFRQHGYTF.